The 11 T cell receptor beta chains listed next were all sequenced from one sample in a study of T-cell memory formation after mild COVID-19. TCRdb redid the calling of the 5' RACE reads with MiXCR, one entry per CDR3 protein. Among some 490,000 distinct CDR3 sequences listed, 18% were seen once. Sequences were obtained from PBMCs or a T cell subset sorted from them (not recorded which). Receptor source: an adult woman who had mild COVID-19 (a few samples of this study predate the infection). Cell type and time point are not known.

In its sample, this clonotype was seen a few times. V is TRBV4-3 and J is TRBJ1-2; D is unclear. The length of the CDR3 is 14 residues. CDR1 is LGHNA and CDR2 is YSLEER in the germline V gene. V was shortened by 0 bases and J by 7 bases, with 12 bases between the two germline ends. The CDR3 protein is CASSQDSGVIGYTF. CDR3 nucleotides: TGCGCCAGCAGCCAAGATTCCGGGGTTATTGGCTACACCTTC.

This clonotype was seen more than once but under ten times. The J gene is TRBJ2-7, the V gene TRBV27, with D possibly matching TRBD1 (5 bases). Germline V lookup: CDR1 MNHEY, CDR2 SMNVEV (reference sequence). CDR3 length: 12 amino acids. V lost 8 bases to trimming and J lost 6 bases, with 14 bases between them. This CDR3 reads CASGAPPAEQYF. The CDR3 bases are TGTGCCAGCGGGGCTCCCCCCGCCGAGCAGTACTTC.

The chain couples TRBV24-1 to TRBJ1-1; weak D call: TRBD1 (6 bases). Germline CDR1 and CDR2: KGHDR and SFDVKD. Between the trimmed V and J ends, which lost 10 bases and 1 base, there was a span of 9 bases. This CDR3 is 12 amino acids long. This chain's CDR3 is CATQGRNTEAFF. For the CDR3, the DNA is TGTGCCACTCAGGGGAGGAACACTGAAGCTTTCTTT.

V gene TRBV5-1 combines with J gene TRBJ2-3; possibly TRBD1 for D (5 bases). Germline CDR1 reads SGHRS; CDR2 reads YFSETQ. With 0 bases removed from V and 0 bases from J, the gap between germline ends came to 11 bases. The length of the CDR3 is 16 residues. CDR3 protein: CASSLGGRVSTDTQYF. Written as DNA, the CDR3 is TGCGCCAGCAGCTTGGGTGGCAGGGTGAGCACAGATACGCAGTATTTT.

This clonotype showed up just a few times. V is TRBV9 and J is TRBJ2-3, with a tentative D call TRBD2 (6 bases). Trimming cost V 0 bases and J 0 bases, with 17 bases left between them. The CDR3 consists of 18 residues. CDR1 SGDLS and CDR2 YYNGEE come from the germline V gene. The CDR3 is CASSVAMGLKSSTDTQYF. The DNA for the CDR3 is TGTGCCAGCAGCGTAGCGATGGGACTGAAGTCTAGCACAGATACGCAGTATTTT.

This clonotype was seen ten or more times. The CDR3 DNA is TGTGCCAGCAGCTTAGGACAGGGGGCGCGCACAGATACGCAGTATTTT. Protein product: CASSLGQGARTDTQYF. The V gene is TRBV7-6, the J gene TRBJ2-3, with 10 bases aligning to TRBD1. Germline V gene lookup returns CDR1 SGHVS and CDR2 FNYEAQ. There are 16 residues in the CDR3. Germline trimming cut 1 base from V and 1 base from J; bases unmatched to any gene: 2.

This clonotype appeared a few times. This chain joins TRBV4-1 and TRBJ1-6; D perhaps matches TRBD1 (5 bases). V was trimmed by 4 bases and J by 6 bases, leaving 13 bases between them. Germline V lookup: CDR1 MGHRA, CDR2 YSYEKL. The CDR3 is 15 amino acids. Here the CDR3 DNA reads TGCGCCAGCAGCCTCATGACAGAACTTAATTCACCCCTCCACTTT. Protein product: CASSLMTELNSPLHF.

This clonotype has only a few counts. This chain uses TRBV15 with TRBJ2-1; 12 positions agree with TRBD2. This CDR3 is built from 15 residues. CDR1 and CDR2 from the germline V gene are LNHNV and YYDKDF (reference sequence). V shed 0 bases, J shed 10 bases, and the junction held 4 bases outside the gene matches. CDR3 DNA sequence: TGTGCCACCAGCAGAGATGCAACTAGCGGGGGGGAGCAGTTCTTC. Its translation is CATSRDATSGGEQFF.

The J gene is TRBJ1-1, the V gene TRBV4-1; D ambiguous. This CDR3 spans 14 amino acids. The V gene's germline CDR1 is MGHRA and CDR2 YSYEKL. Trimming left V 6 bases short and J 1 base short, with 12 bases between. This CDR3 is CASSLKGTNTEAFF. CDR3 nucleotide sequence: TGCGCCAGCAGTTTAAAGGGAACGAACACTGAAGCTTTCTTT.

The chain has TRBV5-1 and TRBJ2-1; TRBD2 matches at 9 bases. Germline V gene sequence: CDR1 SGHRS, CDR2 YFSETQ. The CDR3 is made up of 16 amino acids. V trimming: 6 bases; J trimming: 4 bases; junction bases outside the gene matches: 11. The CDR3 DNA reads TGCGCCAGCATTTCAATAGCGGGGGCCTCTTACAATGAGCAGTTCTTC. Translated: CASISIAGASYNEQFF.

The rearrangement uses TRBV20-1 and TRBJ2-7; TRBD2 agrees at 8 bases. This CDR3 comprises 15 residues. The V and J ends lost 0 bases and 6 bases, in that order; junction bases with no gene match: 10. CDR1 and CDR2 from the germline V gene are DFQATT and SNEGSKA (reference sequence). The CDR3 nucleotides are TGCAGTGCTAGAGATATCGACGGGGGGGTTTCCGAGCAGTACTTC. Its protein product is CSARDIDGGVSEQYF.